Listed below are T cell receptor beta chains from one sample, sequenced in a study of naive and memory T cell subsets. MiXCR, run by TCRdb on the UMI-ligation and nested PCR reads, gives a single entry per CDR3 protein. The repertoire holds 90,000 to 120,000 distinct CDR3 sequences, with roughly 15% as singletons. The specimen sequenced was naive CD8+ T cells from blood. Every receptor here comes from a human donor in good health. CDR3s include the opening cysteine and the closing phenylalanine or tryptophan. A D gene is named only where the DNA matches it firmly. Clone size is stated in some rows and not others, as once, few, many or a class when expanded.

D gene,J gene,clone size,V gene,CDR3 protein,CDR3 DNA
NA,TRBJ1-1,few,TRBV7-8,CASSPVVNTEAFF,TGTGCCAGCAGCCCCGTGGTTAACACTGAAGCTTTCTTT
NA,TRBJ1-1,NA,TRBV27,CASSLGALGNTEAFF,TGTGCCAGCAGTTTAGGGGCTTTGGGGAACACTGAAGCTTTCTTT
TRBD1,TRBJ2-5,NA,TRBV25-1,CASEGRNRGRWETQYF,TGTGCCAGCGAAGGTAGAAACAGGGGGCGCTGGGAGACCCAGTACTTC
NA,TRBJ1-3,NA,TRBV5-6,CASSRSSGNTIYF,TGTGCCAGCAGCCGGAGCTCTGGAAACACCATATATTTT
NA,TRBJ2-1,few,TRBV7-2,CASSRNSGTSTYNEQFF,TGTGCCAGCAGCAGAAACTCCGGGACTTCAACGTACAATGAGCAGTTCTTC
NA,TRBJ2-7,many,TRBV28,CASSSDTAYEQYF,TGTGCCAGCAGTTCGGACACCGCCTACGAGCAGTACTTC
NA,TRBJ2-3,NA,TRBV4-3,CASSQDLNTILMDTQYF,TGCGCCAGCAGCCAAGATCTAAATACCATACTAATGGATACGCAGTATTTT
TRBD2,TRBJ2-1,NA,TRBV7-8,CASSLRRELNEQFF,TGTGCCAGCAGCTTAAGGCGGGAGCTCAATGAGCAGTTCTTC
NA,TRBJ2-3,few,TRBV7-9,CASSLDPQRSTDTQYF,TGTGCCAGCAGCTTAGATCCCCAGCGGAGCACAGATACGCAGTATTTT
TRBD1,TRBJ2-7,NA,TRBV20-1,CSAGTGYGREQYF,TGCAGTGCTGGGACAGGATACGGCCGAGAGCAGTACTTC
TRBD2,TRBJ2-3,NA,TRBV7-8,CASSLGTSGLVTDTQYF,TGTGCCAGCAGCTTAGGGACTAGCGGGCTCGTCACAGATACGCAGTATTTT
TRBD1,TRBJ1-6,few,TRBV12-3/TRBV12-4,CASSSSSRDRVDSPLHF,TGTGCCAGCAGTTCCTCATCCCGGGACAGGGTCGATTCACCCCTCCACTTT
TRBD1,TRBJ2-5,NA,TRBV5-1,CASREDRNQETQYF,TGCGCCAGCAGAGAGGACAGGAACCAAGAGACCCAGTACTTC
TRBD2,TRBJ2-1,few,TRBV4-2,CASSPGGPYNEQFF,TGTGCCAGCAGCCCGGGGGGGCCGTACAATGAGCAGTTCTTC
NA,TRBJ1-1,few,TRBV5-6,CASSLDGPNTEAFF,TGTGCCAGCAGCTTGGACGGGCCGAACACTGAAGCTTTCTTT
TRBD1,TRBJ2-3,NA,TRBV29-1,CSSPGTGVSDTQYF,TGCAGCTCCCCCGGGACAGGGGTTTCAGATACGCAGTATTTT
TRBD1,TRBJ1-6,few,TRBV7-3,CASSQTGGNSPLHF,TGTGCCAGCAGCCAAACAGGGGGAAATTCACCCCTCCACTTT
NA,TRBJ1-1,many,TRBV12-3/TRBV12-4,CASSFGQGTDTEAFF,TGTGCCAGCAGTTTTGGGCAGGGGACGGACACTGAAGCTTTCTTT
NA,TRBJ2-3,NA,TRBV12-3/TRBV12-4,CASSFVPGVSNTQYF,TGTGCCAGCAGTTTTGTACCGGGAGTGAGTAATACGCAGTATTTT
NA,TRBJ2-1,few,TRBV15,CATSDGESYNEQFF,TGTGCCACCAGTGATGGGGAGTCCTACAATGAGCAGTTCTTC
NA,TRBJ2-7,NA,TRBV5-1,CASSSTQGTYEQYF,TGCGCCAGCAGCTCAACACAGGGTACCTACGAGCAGTACTTC
NA,TRBJ2-2,NA,TRBV20-1,CSARDPFREHTGELFF,TGCAGTGCTAGAGATCCTTTCAGGGAACACACCGGGGAGCTGTTTTTT
NA,TRBJ1-1,NA,TRBV19,CASRRPGTERKNTEAFF,TGTGCCAGTAGGAGGCCCGGCACGGAAAGGAAGAACACTGAAGCTTTCTTT
TRBD1,TRBJ1-5,few,TRBV6-2/TRBV6-3,CASQAPGTGTGIGNQPQHF,TGTGCCAGCCAGGCGCCGGGGACAGGAACGGGTATTGGCAATCAGCCCCAGCATTTT
TRBD1,TRBJ1-2,many,TRBV7-9,CASSIARTGGDYGYTF,TGTGCCAGCAGCATTGCCAGGACAGGGGGAGACTATGGCTACACCTTC
TRBD2,TRBJ2-1,NA,TRBV13,CASSTGTSGEQFF,TGTGCCAGCAGCACCGGGACTAGCGGTGAGCAGTTCTTC
NA,TRBJ2-5,NA,TRBV27,CASSSGGAQYF,TGTGCCAGCAGTTCCGGGGGTGCCCAGTACTTC
NA,TRBJ2-7,few,TRBV4-2,CASSQVGSGITYEQYF,TGTGCCAGCAGCCAAGTTGGCAGTGGGATAACCTACGAGCAGTACTTC
NA,TRBJ2-3,NA,TRBV6-1,CASSEFGVQRTDTQYF,TGTGCCAGCAGTGAATTCGGGGTCCAACGCACAGATACGCAGTATTTT
NA,TRBJ1-1,NA,TRBV20-1,CSARGELNTEAFF,TGCAGTGCTAGAGGAGAATTGAACACTGAAGCTTTCTTT
NA,TRBJ2-7,many,TRBV11-1,CASSLTAYEQYF,TGTGCCAGCAGCTTAACCGCCTACGAGCAGTACTTC
TRBD2,TRBJ2-1,few,TRBV5-6,CASSLASGPYNEQFF,TGTGCCAGCAGCTTGGCTAGCGGGCCCTACAATGAGCAGTTCTTC
TRBD1,TRBJ1-5,NA,TRBV7-8,CATRDRGLNQPQHF,TGTGCCACCCGGGACAGGGGTCTGAATCAGCCCCAGCATTTT
TRBD2,TRBJ2-5,few,TRBV7-6,CASSDSGATQETQYF,TGTGCCAGCAGCGATAGCGGGGCGACTCAAGAGACCCAGTACTTC
NA,TRBJ1-2,few,TRBV27,CASSFAGDADGYTF,TGTGCCAGCAGTTTTGCAGGGGATGCCGATGGCTACACCTTC
NA,TRBJ2-1,many,TRBV29-1,CSVAGYEQFF,TGCAGCGTTGCAGGGTATGAGCAGTTCTTC
NA,TRBJ1-5,NA,TRBV20-1,CSAREVDSNQPQHF,TGCAGTGCTAGAGAAGTTGATAGCAATCAGCCCCAGCATTTT